This T cell receptor (beta chain) came from a study of breast tumors, draining lymph nodes, adjacent tissues. This clonotype has a count of ten or more. Its antigen is unidentified. Breast cancer patients provided tissue from their axillary draining lymph nodes. There are 16 residues in the CDR3. Germline CDR1 is LGHNA and CDR2 is YNFKEQ. After removal of 9 bases from V and 0 bases from J, the junction contained 10 bases not matched to a gene. TCRdb called the multiplex PCR reads again in MiXCR, with one record for every CDR3 protein. The sample lists roughly 120,000 distinct CDR3 sequences; about 20% were seen once. Study-wide points: Compared with basal-like, luminal-like tumors shared significantly more repertoire with nontumor tissue. Most tumor T cells seemingly derive from lymph node, then expand in tumor. Tumor TCR diversity was below lymph nodes but above nontumor tissue. The lymph node origin of tumor T cells was framed as consistent with a hypothesis, not demonstrated.

Input material: axillary lymph node tissue. V and J are TRBV4-2 and TRBJ2-1; 8 positions match TRBD2. This TCR came from a female donor with breast cancer. Some clones in this sample may be carry-over from other donors' samples. CDR3: CASSGLAGSSYNEQFF. The DNA of the CDR3 is TGTGCCAGTTCCGGGCTAGCGGGTAGCTCCTACAATGAGCAGTTCTTC.